The following is a T cell receptor beta chain sequence with its context. This sample was included in a study of blood T cell repertoires in COVID-19. Study in general: In each case, the material was cDNA or gDNA derived from T cells, B-cell-depleted T cells, or PBMCs.

From germline, CDR1 is LGHNA and CDR2 YNFKEQ. V was trimmed by 4 bases and J by 5 bases, leaving 13 bases between them. The length of the CDR3 is 14 residues. Individuals aged roughly 18 to 95 years were recruited from 24 US areas. Participants were placed into cohorts based on the clinical history they reported. In the original processing: Researchers report that nucleated cell counts were estimated from reference gene primer amplification. Profiled with immunoSEQ multiplex PCR; TCRdb holds only in-frame clones, not every one. V and J calls plus clone size are reproduced from that table; the DNA served to infer D and trimming. This sample has under 200,000 clones, with 70% to 85% found just once.

Specimen: PBMCs or T cells enriched from blood (not recorded which). The chain is built from TRBV4-2 and TRBJ2-3, with D perhaps matching TRBD2 (5 bases). The sequence came from a woman in her sixties or seventies with acute COVID-19. The CDR3 region is CASSPRTGLDTQYF. DNA for the CDR3: TGTGCCAGCAGCCCCAGGACTGGTCTAGATACGCAGTATTTT.